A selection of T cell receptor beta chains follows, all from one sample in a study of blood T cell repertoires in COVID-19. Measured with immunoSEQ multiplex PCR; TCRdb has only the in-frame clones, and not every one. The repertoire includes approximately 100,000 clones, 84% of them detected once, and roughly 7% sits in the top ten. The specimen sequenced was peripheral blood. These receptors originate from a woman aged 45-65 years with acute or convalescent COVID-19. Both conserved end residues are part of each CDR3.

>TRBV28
CASGGRYDYTF
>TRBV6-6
CASSSLVGRGVTEAFF
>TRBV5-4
CASSVQGAGNTIYF
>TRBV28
CASSFGGYSPLHF
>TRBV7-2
CASSPNRGKETQYF
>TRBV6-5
CASSSRGAGKWYEQYF
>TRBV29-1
CSGTVQGANTEAFF
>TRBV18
CASSPGRDSGNTIYF
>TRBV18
CASSPREGSTEAFF
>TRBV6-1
CASSVGWGQGNEKLFF
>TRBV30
CAWSRQGANYGYTF
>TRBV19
CASSIPGRSGNTIYF
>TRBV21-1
CASPGRDRVRNQPQHF
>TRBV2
CASSEAGTHSNQPQHF
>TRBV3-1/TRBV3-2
CASSLQGVNEQFF
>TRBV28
CASSFKRGGTDTQYF
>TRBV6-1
CASSEQGALTEAFF
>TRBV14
CASSRQVSGTEAFF
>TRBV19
CASSKKPQGNTEAFF
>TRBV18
CASSFDSYTEAFF
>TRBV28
CASRPTGAGYGYTF
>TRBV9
CASSVGQGNEKLFF
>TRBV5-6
CASSFLQGGVWEKLFF
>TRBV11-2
CASSLDSAGRRNTEAFF
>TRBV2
CATTGDTEAFF
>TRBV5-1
CASSDLQGADGELFF
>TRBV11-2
CASSARDSGYTF
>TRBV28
CASSPRTSGQYEQYF
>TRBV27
CASSINGGTVPYEQYF
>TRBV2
CASSGLTGGYEQYF
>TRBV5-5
CASSLDRANTGELFF
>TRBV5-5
CASSLKAANTGELFF
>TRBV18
CASSPRSDRVGTEAFF
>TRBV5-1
CASSQDPGIYYEQYF
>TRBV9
CASSVGGQFISGNTIYF
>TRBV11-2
CASSLAGAEFPLHF
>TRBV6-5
CASSYLAGNTEAFF
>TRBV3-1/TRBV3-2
CASSQEYRAGNTIYF
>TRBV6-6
CASSRYKRDRVAEQYF
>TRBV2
CASSEESVQPQHF